This T cell receptor beta chain was captured in a study of T cell responses to AZD1222 COVID-19 vaccine. Findings of the study overall: The number of AZD1222 recipients seropositive at baseline was only 6 or 7. Donors were chiefly white British, with a greater number of females, and clonal diversity was perhaps underestimated.

Points on this clone: No antigen is known for it.

Generated by immunoSEQ multiplex PCR, the TCRdb table keeps only in-frame clones and is missing some. The profile covers about 180,000 clones, with almost 90% appearing a single time and around 7.9% taken by the ten largest. Trimming took off 7 bases at V and 1 base at J, with 10 bases between the two ends. Germline V gene data show CDR1 as LNHDA and CDR2 as SQIVND (reference sequence). The CDR3 is 13 residues long. The receptor's source is an adult in good health. The chain couples TRBV19 to TRBJ1-1, with D possibly matching TRBD1 (5 bases). The sample was peripheral blood, taken on day 0 of AZD1222 vaccination. CDR3 DNA: TGTGCCAGTACCCCCGGACAGAACACTGAAGCTTTCTTT. Amino acid sequence: CASTPGQNTEAFF.